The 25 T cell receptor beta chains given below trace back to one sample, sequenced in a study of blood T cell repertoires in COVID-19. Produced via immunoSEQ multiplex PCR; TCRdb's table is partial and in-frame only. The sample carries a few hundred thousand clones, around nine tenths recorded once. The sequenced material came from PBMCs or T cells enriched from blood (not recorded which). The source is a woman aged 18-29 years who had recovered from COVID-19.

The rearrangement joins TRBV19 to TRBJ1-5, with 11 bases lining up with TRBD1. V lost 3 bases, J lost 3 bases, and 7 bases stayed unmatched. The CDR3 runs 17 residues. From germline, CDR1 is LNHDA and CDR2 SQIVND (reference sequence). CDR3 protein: CASSIGQGALTNQPQHF. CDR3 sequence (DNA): TGTGCCAGTAGTATCGGACAGGGGGCGCTGACCAATCAGCCCCAGCATTTT.

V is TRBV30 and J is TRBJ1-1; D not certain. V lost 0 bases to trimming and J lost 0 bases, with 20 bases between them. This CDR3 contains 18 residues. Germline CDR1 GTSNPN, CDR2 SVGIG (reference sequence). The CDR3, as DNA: TGTGCCTGGAGTGTATCCTTTTGGAGGTTGGCGGTGAACACTGAAGCTTTCTTT. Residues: CAWSVSFWRLAVNTEAFF. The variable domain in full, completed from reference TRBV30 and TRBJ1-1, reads SQTIHQWPATLVQPVGSPLSLECTVEGTSNPNLYWYRQAAGRGLQLLFYSVGIGQISSEVPQNLSASRPQDRQFILSSKKLLLSDSGFYLCAWSVSFWRLAVNTEAFFGQGTRLTVV.

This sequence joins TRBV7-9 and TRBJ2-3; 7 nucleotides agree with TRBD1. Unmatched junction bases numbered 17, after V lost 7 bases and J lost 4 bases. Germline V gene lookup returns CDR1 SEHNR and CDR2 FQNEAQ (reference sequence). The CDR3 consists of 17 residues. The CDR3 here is CASIPWGRTGPPDTQYF. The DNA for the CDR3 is TGTGCCAGCATCCCATGGGGGCGGACAGGTCCCCCAGATACGCAGTATTTT.

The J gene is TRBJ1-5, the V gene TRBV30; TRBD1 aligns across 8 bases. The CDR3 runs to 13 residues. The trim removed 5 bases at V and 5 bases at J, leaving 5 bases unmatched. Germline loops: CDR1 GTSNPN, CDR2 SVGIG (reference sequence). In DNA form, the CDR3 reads TGTGCCTGGCGGGACAGGATAGATCAGCCCCAGCATTTT. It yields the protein CAWRDRIDQPQHF.

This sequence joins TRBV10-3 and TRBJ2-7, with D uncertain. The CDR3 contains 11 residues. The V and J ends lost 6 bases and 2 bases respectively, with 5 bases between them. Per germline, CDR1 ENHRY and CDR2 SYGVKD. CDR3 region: CAISSAYEQYF. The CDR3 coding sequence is TGTGCCATCAGCTCAGCCTACGAGCAGTACTTC.

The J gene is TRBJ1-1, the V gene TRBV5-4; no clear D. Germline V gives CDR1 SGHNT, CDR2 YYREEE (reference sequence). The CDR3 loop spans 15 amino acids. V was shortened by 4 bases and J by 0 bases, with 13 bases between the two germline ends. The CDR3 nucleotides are TGTGCCAGCAGCCGCGACGGGGTCATGAACACTGAAGCTTTCTTT. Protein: CASSRDGVMNTEAFF.

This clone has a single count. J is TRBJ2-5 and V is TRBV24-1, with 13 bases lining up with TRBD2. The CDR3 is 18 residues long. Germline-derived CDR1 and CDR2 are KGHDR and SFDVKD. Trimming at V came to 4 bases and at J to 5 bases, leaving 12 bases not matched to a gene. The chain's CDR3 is CATSDLGTSGAGRETQYF. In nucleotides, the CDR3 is TGTGCCACCAGTGACCTCGGGACTAGCGGGGCCGGGCGGGAGACCCAGTACTTC.

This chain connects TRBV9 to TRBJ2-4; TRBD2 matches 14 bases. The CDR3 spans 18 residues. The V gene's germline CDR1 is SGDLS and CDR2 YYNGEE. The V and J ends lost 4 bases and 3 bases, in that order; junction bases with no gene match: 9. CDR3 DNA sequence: TGTGCCAGCAGCTTGACTAGCGGGGGGGTGAAAGGCAAAAACATTCAGTACTTC. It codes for CASSLTSGGVKGKNIQYF.

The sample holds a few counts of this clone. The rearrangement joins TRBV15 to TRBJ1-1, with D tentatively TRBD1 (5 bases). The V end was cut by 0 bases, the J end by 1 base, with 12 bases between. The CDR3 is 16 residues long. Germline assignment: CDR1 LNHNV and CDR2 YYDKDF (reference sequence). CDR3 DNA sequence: TGTGCCACCAGCAGAGATCATGGGGCTTCGAACACTGAAGCTTTCTTT. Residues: CATSRDHGASNTEAFF. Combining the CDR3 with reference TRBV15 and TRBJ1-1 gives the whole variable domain DAMVIQNPRYQVTQFGKPVTLSCSQTLNHNVMYWYQQKSSQAPKLLFHYYDKDFNNEADTPDNFQSRRPNTSFCFLDIRSPGLGDTAMYLCATSRDHGASNTEAFFGQGTRLTVV.

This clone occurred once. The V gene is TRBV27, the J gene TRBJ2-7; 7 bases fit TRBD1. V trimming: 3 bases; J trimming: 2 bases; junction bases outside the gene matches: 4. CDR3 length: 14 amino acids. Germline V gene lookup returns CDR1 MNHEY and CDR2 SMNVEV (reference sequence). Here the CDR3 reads CASSFGDRAYEQYF. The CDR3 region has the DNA TGTGCCAGCAGTTTTGGAGACAGGGCCTACGAGCAGTACTTC.

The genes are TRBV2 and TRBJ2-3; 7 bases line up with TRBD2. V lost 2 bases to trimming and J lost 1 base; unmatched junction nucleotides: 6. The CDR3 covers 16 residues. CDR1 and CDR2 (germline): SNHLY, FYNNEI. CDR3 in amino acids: CASSEREAGRTDTQYF. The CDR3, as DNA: TGTGCCAGCAGTGAACGGGAAGCGGGGCGCACAGATACGCAGTATTTT.

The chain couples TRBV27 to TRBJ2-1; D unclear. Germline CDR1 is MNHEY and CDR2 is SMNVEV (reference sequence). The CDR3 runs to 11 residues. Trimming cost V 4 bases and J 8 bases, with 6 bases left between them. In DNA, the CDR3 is TGTGCCAGCAGTTCCCCCGATGAGCAGTTCTTC. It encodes CASSSPDEQFF.

CDR3 in amino acids: CASSYSTGGQNTEAFF. The CDR3 coding sequence is TGTGCCAGCAGTTACTCCACCGGTGGACAGAACACTGAAGCTTTCTTT. The J gene is TRBJ1-1, the V gene TRBV6-2 or TRBV6-3, with D perhaps TRBD1 (5 bases). The CDR3 covers 16 residues. V was pared by 0 bases and J by 1 base, with 12 bases between. Per germline, CDR1 MNHEY and CDR2 SVGEGT.

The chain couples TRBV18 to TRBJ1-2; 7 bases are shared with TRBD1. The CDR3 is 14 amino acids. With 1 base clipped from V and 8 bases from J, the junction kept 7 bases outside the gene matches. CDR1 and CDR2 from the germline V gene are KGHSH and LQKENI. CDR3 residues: CASSPQTGQQGYTF. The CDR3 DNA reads TGTGCCAGCTCACCACAGACAGGGCAGCAGGGCTACACCTTC.

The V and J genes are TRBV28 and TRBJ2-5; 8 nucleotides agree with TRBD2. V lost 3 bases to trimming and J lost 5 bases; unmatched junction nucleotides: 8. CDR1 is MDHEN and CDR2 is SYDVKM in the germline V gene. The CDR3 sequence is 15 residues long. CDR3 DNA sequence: TGTGCCAGCAGTTTGGGGACGGGGGGGATGGAGACCCAGTACTTC. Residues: CASSLGTGGMETQYF.

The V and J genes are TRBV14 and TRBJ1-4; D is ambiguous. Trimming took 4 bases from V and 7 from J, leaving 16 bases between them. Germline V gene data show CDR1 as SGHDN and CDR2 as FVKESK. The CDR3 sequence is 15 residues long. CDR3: CASSRGGNRAEKLFF. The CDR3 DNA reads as TGTGCCAGCAGCCGGGGAGGGAACCGGGCTGAAAAACTGTTTTTT.

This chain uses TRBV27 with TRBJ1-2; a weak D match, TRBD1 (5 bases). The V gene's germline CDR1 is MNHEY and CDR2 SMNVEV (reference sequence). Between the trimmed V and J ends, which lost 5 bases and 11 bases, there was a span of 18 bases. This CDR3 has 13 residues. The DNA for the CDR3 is TGTGCCAGCAGTCCGGGACTTTTAGTTGGGTACACCTTC. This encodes CASSPGLLVGYTF.

DNA of the CDR3: TGTGCCAGCAGTTCCACTAGCGGGGGGGCATGGTATTTT. It encodes CASSSTSGGAWYF. The V gene is TRBV12-3 or TRBV12-4, the J gene TRBJ2-3; TRBD2 matches 13 bases. V gave up 4 bases and J gave up 14 bases; unmatched junction bases: 6. The CDR3 runs to 13 residues.

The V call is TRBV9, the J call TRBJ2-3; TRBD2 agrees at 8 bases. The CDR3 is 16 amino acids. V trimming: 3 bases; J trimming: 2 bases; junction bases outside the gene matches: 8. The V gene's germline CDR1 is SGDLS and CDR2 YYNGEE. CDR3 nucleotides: TGTGCCAGCAGCGGAAAACTAGCGGAAGACACAGATACGCAGTATTTT. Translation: CASSGKLAEDTDTQYF.

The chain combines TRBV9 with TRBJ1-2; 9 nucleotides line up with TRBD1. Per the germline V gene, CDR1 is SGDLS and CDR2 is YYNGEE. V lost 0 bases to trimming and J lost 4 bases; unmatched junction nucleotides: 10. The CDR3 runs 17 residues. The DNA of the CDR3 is TGTGCCAGCAGCGTAGGGGGGACAGGGTCCGCAGGCTATGGCTACACCTTC. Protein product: CASSVGGTGSAGYGYTF.

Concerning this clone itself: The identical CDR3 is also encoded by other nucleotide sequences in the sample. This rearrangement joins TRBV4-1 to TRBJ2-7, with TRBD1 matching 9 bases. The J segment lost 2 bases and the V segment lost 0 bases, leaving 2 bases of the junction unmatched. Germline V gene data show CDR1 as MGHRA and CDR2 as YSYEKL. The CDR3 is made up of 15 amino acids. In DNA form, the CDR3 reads TGCGCCAGCAGCCAAGAGGGACAGGGTCCCTACGAGCAGTACTTC. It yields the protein CASSQEGQGPYEQYF.

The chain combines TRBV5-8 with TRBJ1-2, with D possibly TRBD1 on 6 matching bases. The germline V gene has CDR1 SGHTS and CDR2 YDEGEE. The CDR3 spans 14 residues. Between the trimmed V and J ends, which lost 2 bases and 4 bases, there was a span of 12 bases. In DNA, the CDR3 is TGTGCCAGCAGCTTACAGGGAAGGAGCTATGGCTACACCTTC. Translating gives CASSLQGRSYGYTF.

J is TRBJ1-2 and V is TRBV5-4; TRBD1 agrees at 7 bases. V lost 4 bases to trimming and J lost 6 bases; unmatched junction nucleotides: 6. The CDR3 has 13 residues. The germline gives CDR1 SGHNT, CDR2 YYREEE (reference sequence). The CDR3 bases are TGTGCCAGCAGCATCGGGACAGACAATGGCTACACCTTC. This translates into CASSIGTDNGYTF.

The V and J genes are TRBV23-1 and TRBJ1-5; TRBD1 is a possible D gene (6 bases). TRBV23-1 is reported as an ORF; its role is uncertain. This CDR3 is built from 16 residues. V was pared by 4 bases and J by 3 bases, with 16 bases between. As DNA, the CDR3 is TGCGCCAGCAGTCGGAACAGGGTTTATGACAATCAGCCCCAGCATTTT. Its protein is CASSRNRVYDNQPQHF.

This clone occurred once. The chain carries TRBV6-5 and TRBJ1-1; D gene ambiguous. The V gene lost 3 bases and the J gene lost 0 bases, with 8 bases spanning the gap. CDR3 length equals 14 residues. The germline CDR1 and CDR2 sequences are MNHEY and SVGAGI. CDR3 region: CASSYSRMNTEAFF. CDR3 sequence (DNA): TGTGCCAGCAGTTATTCGCGAATGAACACTGAAGCTTTCTTT.